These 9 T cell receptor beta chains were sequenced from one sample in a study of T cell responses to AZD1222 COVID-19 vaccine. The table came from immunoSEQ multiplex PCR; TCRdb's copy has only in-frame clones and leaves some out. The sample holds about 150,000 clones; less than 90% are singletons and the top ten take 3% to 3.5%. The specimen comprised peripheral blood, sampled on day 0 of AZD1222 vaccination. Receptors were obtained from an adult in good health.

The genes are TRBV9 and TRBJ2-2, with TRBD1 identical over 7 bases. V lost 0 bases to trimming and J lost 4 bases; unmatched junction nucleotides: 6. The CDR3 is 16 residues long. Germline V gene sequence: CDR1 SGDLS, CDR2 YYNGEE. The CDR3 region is CASSVEGTELTGELFF. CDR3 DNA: TGTGCCAGCAGCGTAGAAGGGACAGAACTCACCGGGGAGCTGTTTTTT.

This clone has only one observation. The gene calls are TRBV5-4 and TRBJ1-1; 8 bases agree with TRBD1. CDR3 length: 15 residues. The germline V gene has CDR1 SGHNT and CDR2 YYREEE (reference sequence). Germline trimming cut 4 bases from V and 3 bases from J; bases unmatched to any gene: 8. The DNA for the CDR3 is TGTGCCAGCAGCCCATCTCGGGACAGGTACACTGAAGCTTTCTTT. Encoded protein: CASSPSRDRYTEAFF.

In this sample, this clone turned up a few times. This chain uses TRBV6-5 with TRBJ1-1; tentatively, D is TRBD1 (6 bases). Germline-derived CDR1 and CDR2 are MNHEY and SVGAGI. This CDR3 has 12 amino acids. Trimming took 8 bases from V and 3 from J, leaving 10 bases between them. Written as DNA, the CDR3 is TGTGCCAGCGTTAACAGGGACACTGAAGCTTTCTTT. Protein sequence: CASVNRDTEAFF.

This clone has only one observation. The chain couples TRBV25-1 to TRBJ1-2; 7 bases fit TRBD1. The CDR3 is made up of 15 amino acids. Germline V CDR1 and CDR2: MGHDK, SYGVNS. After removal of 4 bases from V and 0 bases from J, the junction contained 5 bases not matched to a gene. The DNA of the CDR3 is TGTGCCAGCAGTGTGGGTCAGGGGGCTAACTATGGCTACACCTTC. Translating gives CASSVGQGANYGYTF.

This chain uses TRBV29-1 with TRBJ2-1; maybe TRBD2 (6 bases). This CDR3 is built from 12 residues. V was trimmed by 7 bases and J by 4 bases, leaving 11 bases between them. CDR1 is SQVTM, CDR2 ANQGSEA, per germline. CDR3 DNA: TGCAGCGGGCGGGGAGAATACAATGAGCAGTTCTTC. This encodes CSGRGEYNEQFF.

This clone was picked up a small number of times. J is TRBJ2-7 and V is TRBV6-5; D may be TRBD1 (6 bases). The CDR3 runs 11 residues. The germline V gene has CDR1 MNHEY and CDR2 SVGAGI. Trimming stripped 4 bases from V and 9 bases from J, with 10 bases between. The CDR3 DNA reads TGTGCCAGCAGTTCAGGGGCTGGGCAGTACTTC. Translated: CASSSGAGQYF.

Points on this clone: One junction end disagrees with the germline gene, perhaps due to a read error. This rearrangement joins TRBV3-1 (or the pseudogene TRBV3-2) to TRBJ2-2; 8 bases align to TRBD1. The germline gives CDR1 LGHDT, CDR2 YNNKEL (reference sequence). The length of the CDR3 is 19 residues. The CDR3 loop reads CASSQDLGGRGLRHRGAVF. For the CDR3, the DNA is TGTGCCAGCAGCCAAGATCTAGGAGGCAGGGGGCTTCGACACCGGGGAGCTGTTTTT.

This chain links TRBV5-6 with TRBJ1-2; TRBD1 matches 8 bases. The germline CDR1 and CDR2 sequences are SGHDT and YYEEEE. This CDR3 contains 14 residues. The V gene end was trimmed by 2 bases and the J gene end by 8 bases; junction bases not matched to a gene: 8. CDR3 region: CASSFPGQVVGYTF. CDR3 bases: TGTGCCAGCAGCTTCCCGGGACAGGTCGTGGGCTACACCTTC.

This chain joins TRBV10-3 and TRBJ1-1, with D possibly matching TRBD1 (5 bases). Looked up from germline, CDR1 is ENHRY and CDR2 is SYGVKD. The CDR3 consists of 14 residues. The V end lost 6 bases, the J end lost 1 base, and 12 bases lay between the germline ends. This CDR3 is CAISDIDRNTEAFF. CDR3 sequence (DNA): TGTGCCATCAGCGACATAGACAGGAACACTGAAGCTTTCTTT.